The rows below give T cell receptor beta chains drawn from one sample of a study of T cell changes during pregnancy in multiple sclerosis. Generated by immunoSEQ multiplex PCR, the TCRdb table keeps only in-frame clones and is missing some. The sample contains about 54,000 clones, 75% to 95% of which appear only once. Specimen: peripheral blood, collected after pregnancy. Receptors were obtained from a female donor in good health, enrolled as a control in a pregnancy study. Each CDR3 is given with its conserved first and last residue. The D gene is left open where the match is weak. Clone size is shown for a subset of rows, as once, few, many or a class of expanded clone.

v_call	j_call	d_call	clone_size	cdr3_aa	cdr3_nt
TRBV27	TRBJ2-1	TRBD2	once	CASLRRGRGPENEQFF	TGTGCCAGCCTCCGGCGTGGGAGGGGCCCTGAGAATGAGCAGTTCTTC
TRBV28	TRBJ1-5	NA	few	CASSPFRGFADYSNQPQHF	TGTGCCAGCAGTCCCTTCCGAGGTTTTGCGGACTATAGCAATCAGCCCCAGCATTTT
TRBV6-4	TRBJ2-1	TRBD2	NA	CASSDDTSGKRGNEQFF	TGTGCCAGCAGTGACGATACTAGCGGGAAACGGGGCAATGAGCAGTTCTTC
TRBV5-1	TRBJ2-3	TRBD2	NA	CASSLSGRGAADTQYF	TGCGCCAGCAGCTTGTCGGGGCGGGGGGCAGCAGATACGCAGTATTTT
TRBV28	TRBJ1-1	TRBD1	NA	CASSLKQGRAFF	TGTGCCAGCAGTTTAAAACAGGGGAGAGCTTTCTTT
TRBV15	TRBJ2-7	TRBD2	few	CATSSGGAINEQYF	TGTGCCACCAGCAGCGGGGGGGCCATTAACGAGCAGTACTTC
TRBV19	TRBJ2-1	TRBD2	NA	CASRRAGDLQNEQFF	TGTGCCAGTAGGCGGGCGGGAGATCTACAAAATGAGCAGTTCTTC
TRBV19	TRBJ1-5	NA	NA	CASSPNRVDQPQHF	TGTGCCAGTAGTCCAAACAGGGTAGATCAGCCCCAGCATTTT
TRBV11-3	TRBJ2-1	NA	once	CASSTGNEQFF	TGTGCCAGCAGCACCGGCAATGAGCAGTTCTTC
TRBV15	TRBJ1-2	NA	NA	CATSLLLTANYGYTF	TGTGCCACCAGCCTCCTCCTGACAGCTAACTATGGCTACACCTTC
TRBV18	TRBJ1-1	NA	NA	CASSPPQADSYTEAFF	TGTGCCAGCTCACCACCCCAGGCAGATTCTTACACTGAAGCTTTCTTT
TRBV19	TRBJ1-2	TRBD1	NA	CASSITDRVYGYTF	TGTGCCAGTAGTATAACCGACAGGGTCTATGGCTACACCTTC
TRBV10-3	TRBJ1-2	NA	few	CAISERDSRDGYTF	TGTGCCATCAGTGAGCGGGACTCCCGTGATGGCTACACCTTC
TRBV5-5	TRBJ1-1	NA	NA	CASSLQGMNTEAFF	TGTGCCAGCAGCTTGCAGGGAATGAACACTGAAGCTTTCTTT
TRBV7-6	TRBJ1-1	NA	NA	CASSLVGENTEAFF	TGTGCCAGCAGCTTAGTCGGGGAGAACACTGAAGCTTTCTTT
TRBV7-8	TRBJ2-7	NA	NA	CASSFASGEQYF	TGTGCCAGCAGCTTCGCTTCGGGGGAGCAGTACTTC
TRBV6-5	TRBJ2-7	NA	NA	CASSYDRHPYEQYF	TGTGCCAGCAGTTACGACAGGCACCCCTACGAGCAGTACTTC
TRBV5-1	TRBJ2-1	TRBD1	NA	CASSLGQGYNEQFF	TGCGCCAGCAGCTTGGGACAGGGTTACAATGAGCAGTTCTTC
TRBV25-1	TRBJ1-4	NA	once	CASSLLRAGGEKLFF	TGTGCCAGCAGTCTTTTACGCGCCGGCGGTGAAAAACTGTTTTTT
TRBV7-2	TRBJ2-3	TRBD2	NA	CATTFSGGTDTQYF	TGTGCCACTACATTTAGCGGGGGCACAGATACGCAGTATTTT
TRBV6-5	TRBJ1-6	NA	NA	CASSYSSRGDSPLHF	TGTGCCAGCAGTTACTCTTCCAGAGGCGATTCACCCCTCCACTTT
TRBV28	TRBJ1-2	NA	NA	CASSLQINYGYTF	TGTGCCAGCAGTTTACAGATTAACTATGGCTACACCTTC